One sample yielded the 2 T cell receptor beta chains listed below, sequenced in a study of cytomegalovirus exposure and HLA in healthy donors. PCR involved 60 Vbeta and 13 Jbeta primers. Measured with immunoSEQ multiplex PCR; TCRdb has only the in-frame clones, and not every one. There are more than 110,000 clones in the sample; about four fifths occur only once, and roughly 1.2% lies in the top ten. Sample: PBMCs. The receptors stem from a male donor in good health and CMV-seropositive.

The V call is TRBV28, the J call TRBJ2-7, with TRBD2 matching 8 bases. The CDR3 length is 14 residues. Looked up from germline, CDR1 is MDHEN and CDR2 is SYDVKM. J gave up 5 bases and V 5 bases, and 8 bases lay outside the gene matches. CDR3 coding DNA: TGTGCCAGCAGTCCGCGGGGGGCTACGGACGAGCAGTACTTC. Translated, it gives CASSPRGATDEQYF.

In its sample, this clone was seen a few times. This sequence joins TRBV7-3 and TRBJ2-1, with 11 nucleotides matching TRBD1. The CDR3 has 16 residues. V was pared by 2 bases and J by 4 bases, with 4 bases of the junction left unmatched. Germline values: CDR1 SGHTA, CDR2 FQGTGA. In DNA form, the CDR3 reads TGTGCCAGCAGCTTAGGACAGGGGGCTCTTTACAATGAGCAGTTCTTC. Residues: CASSLGQGALYNEQFF.